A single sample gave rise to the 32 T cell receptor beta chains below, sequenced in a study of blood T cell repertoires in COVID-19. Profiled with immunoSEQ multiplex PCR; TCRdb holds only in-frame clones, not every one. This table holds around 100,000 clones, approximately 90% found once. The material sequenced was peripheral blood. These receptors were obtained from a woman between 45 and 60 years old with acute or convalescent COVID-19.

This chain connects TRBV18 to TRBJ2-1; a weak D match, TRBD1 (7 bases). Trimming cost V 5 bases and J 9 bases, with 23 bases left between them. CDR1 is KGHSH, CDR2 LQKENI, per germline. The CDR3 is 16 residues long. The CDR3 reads CASSDTKWQGGTEQFF. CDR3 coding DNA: TGTGCCAGCTCAGATACTAAGTGGCAGGGGGGAACTGAGCAGTTCTTC.

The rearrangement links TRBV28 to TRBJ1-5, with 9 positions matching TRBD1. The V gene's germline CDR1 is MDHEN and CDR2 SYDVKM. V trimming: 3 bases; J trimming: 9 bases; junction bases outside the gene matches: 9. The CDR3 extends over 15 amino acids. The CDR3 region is CASSFPVDRGSPQHF. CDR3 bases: TGTGCCAGCAGTTTTCCGGTGGACAGGGGATCGCCCCAGCATTTT.

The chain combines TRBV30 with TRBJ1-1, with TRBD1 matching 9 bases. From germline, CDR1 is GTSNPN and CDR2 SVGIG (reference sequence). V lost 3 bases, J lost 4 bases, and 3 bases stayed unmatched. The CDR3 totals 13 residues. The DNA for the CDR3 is TGTGCCTGGAGGGACAGGGGAGGCACTGAAGCTTTCTTT. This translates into CAWRDRGGTEAFF.

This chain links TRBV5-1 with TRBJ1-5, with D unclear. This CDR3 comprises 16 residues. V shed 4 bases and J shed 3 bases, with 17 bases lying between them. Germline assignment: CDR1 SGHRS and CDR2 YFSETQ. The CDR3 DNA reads TGCGCCAGCAGCCGATCTTGGAACAGTCTCAATCAGCCCCAGCATTTT. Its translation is CASSRSWNSLNQPQHF.

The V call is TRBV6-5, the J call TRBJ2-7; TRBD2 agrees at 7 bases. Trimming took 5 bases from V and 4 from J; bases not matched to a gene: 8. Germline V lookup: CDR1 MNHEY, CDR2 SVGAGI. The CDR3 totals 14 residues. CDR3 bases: TGTGCCAGCAGTCCCCGGCATAGCGGGTACGAGCAGTACTTC. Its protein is CASSPRHSGYEQYF.

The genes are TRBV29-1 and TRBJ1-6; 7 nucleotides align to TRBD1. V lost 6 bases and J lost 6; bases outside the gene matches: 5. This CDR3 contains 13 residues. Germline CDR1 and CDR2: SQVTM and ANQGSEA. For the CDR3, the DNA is TGCAGCGTGGGTAGGGACAGTAATTCACCCCTCCACTTT. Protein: CSVGRDSNSPLHF.

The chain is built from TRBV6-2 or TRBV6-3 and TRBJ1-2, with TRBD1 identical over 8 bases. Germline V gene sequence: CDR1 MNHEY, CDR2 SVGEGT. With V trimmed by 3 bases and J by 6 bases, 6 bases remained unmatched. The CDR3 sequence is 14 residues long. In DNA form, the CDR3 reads TGTGCCAGCAGTTATAGTCCAGGGGGCCATGGCTACACCTTC. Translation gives CASSYSPGGHGYTF.

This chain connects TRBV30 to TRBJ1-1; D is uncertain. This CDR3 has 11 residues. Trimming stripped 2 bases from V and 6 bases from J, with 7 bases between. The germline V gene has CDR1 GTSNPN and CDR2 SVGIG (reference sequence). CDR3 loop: CAWSRGSEAFF. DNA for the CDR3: TGTGCCTGGAGTAGAGGCTCTGAAGCTTTCTTT.

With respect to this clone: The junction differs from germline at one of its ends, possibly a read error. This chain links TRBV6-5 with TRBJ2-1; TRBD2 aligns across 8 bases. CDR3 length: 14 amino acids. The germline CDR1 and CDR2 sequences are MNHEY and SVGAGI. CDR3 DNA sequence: TGTGCCAGCAGTTACCGACTAGCGTACAACGAGCAGTTCTTC. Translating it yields CASSYRLAYNEQFF.

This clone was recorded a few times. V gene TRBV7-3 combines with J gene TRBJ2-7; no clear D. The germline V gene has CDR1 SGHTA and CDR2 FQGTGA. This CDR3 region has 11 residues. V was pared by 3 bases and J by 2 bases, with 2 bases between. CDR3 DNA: TGTGCCAGCAGCTTCACCTACGAGCAGTACTTC. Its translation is CASSFTYEQYF.

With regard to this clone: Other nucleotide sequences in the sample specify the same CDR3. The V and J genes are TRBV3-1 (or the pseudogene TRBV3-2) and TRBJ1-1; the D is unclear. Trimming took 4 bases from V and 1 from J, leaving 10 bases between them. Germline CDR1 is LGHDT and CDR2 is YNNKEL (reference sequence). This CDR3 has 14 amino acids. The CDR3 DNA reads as TGTGCCAGCAGCCCCTTGACACAGAACACTGAAGCTTTCTTT. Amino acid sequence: CASSPLTQNTEAFF.

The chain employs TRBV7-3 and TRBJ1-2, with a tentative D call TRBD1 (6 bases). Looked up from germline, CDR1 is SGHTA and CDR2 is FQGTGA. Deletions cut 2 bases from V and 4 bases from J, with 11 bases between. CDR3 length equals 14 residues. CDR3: CASSLLGGGYGYTF. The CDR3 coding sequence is TGTGCCAGCAGCTTATTAGGGGGTGGCTATGGCTACACCTTC.

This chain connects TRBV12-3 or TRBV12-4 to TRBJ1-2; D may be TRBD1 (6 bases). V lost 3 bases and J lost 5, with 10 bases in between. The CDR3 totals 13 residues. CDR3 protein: CASSFGQLYGYTF. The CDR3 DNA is TGTGCCAGCAGTTTCGGACAGCTGTATGGCTACACCTTC.

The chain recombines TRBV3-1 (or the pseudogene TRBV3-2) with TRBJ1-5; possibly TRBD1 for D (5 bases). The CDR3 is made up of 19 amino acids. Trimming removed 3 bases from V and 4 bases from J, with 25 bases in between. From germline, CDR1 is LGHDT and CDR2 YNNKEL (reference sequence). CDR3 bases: TGTGCCAGCAGCCAGGGGCAGGGTGGCTTGGGGTCCTCGAATCAGCCCCAGCATTTT. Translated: CASSQGQGGLGSSNQPQHF.

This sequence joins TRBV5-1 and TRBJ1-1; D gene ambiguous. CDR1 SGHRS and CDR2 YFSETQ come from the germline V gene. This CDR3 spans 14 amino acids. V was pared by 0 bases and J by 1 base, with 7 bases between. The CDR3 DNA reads TGCGCCAGCAGCTTGGCATTCCAGAACACTGAAGCTTTCTTT. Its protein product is CASSLAFQNTEAFF.

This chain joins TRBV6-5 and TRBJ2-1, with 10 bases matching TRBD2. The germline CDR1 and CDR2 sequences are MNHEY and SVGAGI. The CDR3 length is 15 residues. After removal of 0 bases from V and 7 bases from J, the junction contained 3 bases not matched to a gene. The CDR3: CASSYSPSGRNEQFF. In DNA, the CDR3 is TGTGCCAGCAGTTACTCTCCTAGCGGGAGAAATGAGCAGTTCTTC.

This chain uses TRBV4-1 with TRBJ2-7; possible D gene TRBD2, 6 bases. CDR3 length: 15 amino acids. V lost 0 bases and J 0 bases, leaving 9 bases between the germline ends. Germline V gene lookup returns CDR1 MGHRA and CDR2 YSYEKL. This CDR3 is CASSQEGLHSYEQYF. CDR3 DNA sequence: TGCGCCAGCAGCCAAGAGGGACTCCACTCCTACGAGCAGTACTTC.

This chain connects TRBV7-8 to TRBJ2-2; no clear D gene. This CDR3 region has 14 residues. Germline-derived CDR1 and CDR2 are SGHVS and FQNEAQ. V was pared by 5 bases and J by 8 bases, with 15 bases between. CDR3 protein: CASSPYSHPGELFF. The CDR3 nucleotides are TGTGCCAGCAGCCCGTATAGCCACCCGGGGGAGCTGTTTTTT.

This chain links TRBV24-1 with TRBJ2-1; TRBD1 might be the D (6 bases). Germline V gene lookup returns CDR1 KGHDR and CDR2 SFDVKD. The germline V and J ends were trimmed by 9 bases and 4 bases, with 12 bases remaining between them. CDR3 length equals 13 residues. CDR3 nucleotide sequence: TGTGCCACCCGAGGACAGAATTACAATGAGCAGTTCTTC. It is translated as CATRGQNYNEQFF.

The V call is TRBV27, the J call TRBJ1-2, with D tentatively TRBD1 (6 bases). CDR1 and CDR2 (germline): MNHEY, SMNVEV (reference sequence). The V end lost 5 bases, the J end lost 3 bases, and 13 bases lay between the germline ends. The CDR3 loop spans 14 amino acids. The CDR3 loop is CASSPQGSYYGYTF. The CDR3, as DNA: TGTGCCAGCAGTCCGCAGGGGTCTTACTATGGCTACACCTTC.

The CDR3 nucleotides read TGTGCCAGCAGTGTAGAAGAGGGGACTACTGAAGCTTTCTTT. Protein sequence: CASSVEEGTTEAFF. The chain is built from TRBV6-4 and TRBJ1-1, with D maybe TRBD1 (5 bases). Germline-derived CDR1 and CDR2 are MRHNA and SNTAGT. The CDR3 sequence is 14 residues long. V was shortened by 4 bases and J by 5 bases, with 14 bases between the two germline ends.

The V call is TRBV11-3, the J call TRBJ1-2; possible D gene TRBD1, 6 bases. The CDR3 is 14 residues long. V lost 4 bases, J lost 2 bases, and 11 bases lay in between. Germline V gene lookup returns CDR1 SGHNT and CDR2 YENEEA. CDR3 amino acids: CASSSRTENYGYTF. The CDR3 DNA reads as TGTGCCAGCAGCTCCCGGACAGAGAACTATGGCTACACCTTC. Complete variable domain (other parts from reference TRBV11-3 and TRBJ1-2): EAGVVQSPRYKIIEKKQPVAFWCNPISGHNTLYWYLQNLGQGPELLIRYENEEAVDDSQLPKDRFSAERLKGVDSTLKIQPAELGDSAVYLCASSSRTENYGYTFGSGTRLTVV.

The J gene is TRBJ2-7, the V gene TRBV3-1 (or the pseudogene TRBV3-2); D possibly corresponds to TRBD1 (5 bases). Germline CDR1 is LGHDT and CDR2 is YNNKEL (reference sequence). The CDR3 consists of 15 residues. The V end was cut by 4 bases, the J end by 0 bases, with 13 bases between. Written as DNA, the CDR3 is TGTGCCAGCAGCCTTCGGCATGGGGCCTCCTACGAGCAGTACTTC. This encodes CASSLRHGASYEQYF.

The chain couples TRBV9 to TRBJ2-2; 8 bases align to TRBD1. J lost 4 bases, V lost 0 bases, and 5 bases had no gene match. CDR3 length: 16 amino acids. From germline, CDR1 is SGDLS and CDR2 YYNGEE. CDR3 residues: CASSVEPRGPTGELFF. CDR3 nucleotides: TGTGCCAGCAGCGTAGAACCCAGGGGGCCCACCGGGGAGCTGTTTTTT.

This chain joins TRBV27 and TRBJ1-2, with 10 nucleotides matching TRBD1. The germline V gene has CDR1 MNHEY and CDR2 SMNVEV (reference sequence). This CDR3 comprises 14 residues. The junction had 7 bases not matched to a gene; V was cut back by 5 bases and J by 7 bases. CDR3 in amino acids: CASSQTGGASGYTF. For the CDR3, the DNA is TGTGCCAGCAGTCAGACAGGGGGCGCTTCTGGCTACACCTTC.

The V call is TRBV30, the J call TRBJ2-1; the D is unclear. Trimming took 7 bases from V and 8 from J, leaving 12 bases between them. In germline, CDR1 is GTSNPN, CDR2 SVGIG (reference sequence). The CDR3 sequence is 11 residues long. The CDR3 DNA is TGTGCCTACGACTTAGATGATGAGCAGTTCTTC. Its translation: CAYDLDDEQFF.

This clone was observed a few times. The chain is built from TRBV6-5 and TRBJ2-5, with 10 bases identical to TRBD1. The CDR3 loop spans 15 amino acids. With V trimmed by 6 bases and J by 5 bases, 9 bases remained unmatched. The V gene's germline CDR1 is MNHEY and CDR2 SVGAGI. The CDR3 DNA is TGTGCCAGCAGCCTACGACAGGGGGCCCCGGAGACCCAGTACTTC. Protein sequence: CASSLRQGAPETQYF.

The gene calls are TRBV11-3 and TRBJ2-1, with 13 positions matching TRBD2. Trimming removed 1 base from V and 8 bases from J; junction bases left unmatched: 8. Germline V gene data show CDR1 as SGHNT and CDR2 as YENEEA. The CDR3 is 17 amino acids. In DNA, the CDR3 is TGTGCCAGCAGCTTAGGACGGGGACTAGCGGGAAGGGATGAGCAGTTCTTC. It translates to CASSLGRGLAGRDEQFF.

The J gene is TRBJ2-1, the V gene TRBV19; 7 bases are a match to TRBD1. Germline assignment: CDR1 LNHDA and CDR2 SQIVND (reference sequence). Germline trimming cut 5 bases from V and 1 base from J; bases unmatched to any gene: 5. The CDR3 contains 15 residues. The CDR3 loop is CASSENRGSYNEQFF. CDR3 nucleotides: TGTGCCAGTAGTGAGAACAGGGGATCCTACAATGAGCAGTTCTTC.

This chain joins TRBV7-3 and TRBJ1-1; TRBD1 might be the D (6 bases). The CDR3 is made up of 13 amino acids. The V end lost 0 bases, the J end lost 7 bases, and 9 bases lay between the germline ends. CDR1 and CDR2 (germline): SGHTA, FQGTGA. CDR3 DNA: TGTGCCAGCAGCTTAACCTCGACAGGTGAAGCTTTCTTT. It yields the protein CASSLTSTGEAFF.

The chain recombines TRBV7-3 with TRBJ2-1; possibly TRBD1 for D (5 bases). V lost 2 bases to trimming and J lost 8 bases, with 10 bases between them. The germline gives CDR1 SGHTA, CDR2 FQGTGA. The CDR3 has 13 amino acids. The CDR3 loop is CASSLLGADEQFF. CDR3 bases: TGTGCCAGCAGCTTACTAGGGGCCGATGAGCAGTTCTTC.

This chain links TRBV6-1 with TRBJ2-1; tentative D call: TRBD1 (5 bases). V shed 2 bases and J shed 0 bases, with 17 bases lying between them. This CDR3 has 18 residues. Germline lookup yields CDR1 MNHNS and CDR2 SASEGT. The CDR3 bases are TGTGCCAGCAGTGAAACTTCGGTTTGGACAAACTCCTACAATGAGCAGTTCTTC. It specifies CASSETSVWTNSYNEQFF.